This is a list of T cell receptor beta chains from one sample in a study of T cell changes during pregnancy in multiple sclerosis. Method: immunoSEQ multiplex PCR; TCRdb's copy keeps in-frame clones and lacks some. The table records about 89,000 clones, roughly nine tenths of them present only once. Here the sequenced sample was peripheral blood, taken after pregnancy. The receptors shown here come from a female donor in good health, enrolled as a control in a pregnancy study. Both conserved end residues are part of each CDR3. D genes are given only for firm matches. Clone size appears in some rows only: once, few, many, or a class for an expanded clone.

CDR3aa	CDR3nt	abundance	d_gene	v_gene	j_gene
CASSLGVQGGYGYTF	TGCGCCAGCAGCTTGGGGGTACAGGGTGGCTATGGCTACACCTTC	-	-	TRBV5-1	TRBJ1-2
CASTGATGRVVDEQFF	TGTGCCAGCACCGGGGCGACAGGACGTGTTGTCGATGAGCAGTTCTTC	-	-	TRBV2	TRBJ2-1
CASSEWGVTETDTQYF	TGTGCCAGCAGTGAATGGGGGGTAACGGAGACAGATACGCAGTATTTT	-	-	TRBV6-1	TRBJ2-3
CASQRDTRGTGELFF	TGTGCCAGCCAGAGGGACACCCGAGGCACCGGGGAGCTGTTTTTT	-	-	TRBV9	TRBJ2-2
CASSSQLAGGGDEQFF	TGCGCCAGCAGCTCTCAATTGGCGGGAGGGGGCGATGAGCAGTTCTTC	-	TRBD2	TRBV4-1	TRBJ2-1
CASSLARVPQETQYF	TGTGCCAGCAGCTTAGCCCGGGTCCCCCAAGAGACCCAGTACTTC	-	-	TRBV7-8	TRBJ2-5
CASSLHRAISHEQYF	TGTGCCAGCAGCTTGCACAGGGCAATCTCCCACGAGCAGTACTTC	once	-	TRBV11-2	TRBJ2-7
CSVEVASAGNTIYF	TGCAGCGTTGAAGTGGCTTCTGCTGGAAACACCATATATTTT	-	-	TRBV29-1	TRBJ1-3
CASGFLDSTEAFF	TGTGCTAGTGGTTTCCTCGATAGCACTGAAGCTTTCTTT	-	-	TRBV12-5	TRBJ1-1
CASSQTENTGELFF	TGTGCCAGCTCTCAGACAGAGAACACCGGGGAGCTGTTTTTT	-	-	TRBV18	TRBJ2-2
CASSPAIISSGNTIYF	TGTGCCAGCAGCCCTGCAATCATTAGCTCTGGAAACACCATATATTTT	-	-	TRBV11-2	TRBJ1-3
CASSITVVFSGNKHEQYF	TGTGCCAGCAGCATTACGGTGGTTTTTAGCGGGAATAAACACGAGCAGTACTTC	once	TRBD2	TRBV28	TRBJ2-7
CASGLAGGRTDTQYF	TGTGCCAGTGGCCTAGCGGGGGGGCGGACAGATACGCAGTATTTT	-	TRBD2	TRBV19	TRBJ2-3
CASTTFREGGRMGEQFF	TGTGCCAGCACCACCTTCAGAGAAGGCGGGAGGATGGGTGAGCAGTTCTTC	-	TRBD2	TRBV27	TRBJ2-1
CASSVGSYEQFF	TGTGCCAGCAGCGTCGGGAGTTATGAGCAGTTCTTC	-	-	TRBV9	TRBJ2-1
CSVQGLAGSYNEQFF	TGCAGCGTGCAAGGACTAGCGGGCTCCTACAATGAGCAGTTCTTC	-	TRBD2	TRBV29-1	TRBJ2-1